The present T cell receptor (beta chain) was sequenced within a study of cytomegalovirus exposure and HLA in healthy donors. Germline lookup yields CDR1 SGHNT and CDR2 YYREEE (reference sequence). The CDR3 is 14 residues long. V shed 6 bases, J shed 8 bases, and the junction held 8 bases outside the gene matches. Remarks on this clone: Its specificity is unknown.

General study points: Available immune exposure information was restricted to CMV serostatus only. Most TCR sequences proved rare, with some public TCRs found in many donors.

This PCR relied on a set of 60 Vbeta primers and 13 Jbeta primers. Clones were read by immunoSEQ multiplex PCR, and TCRdb kept only the in-frame ones, dropping some. The sample yields 150,000 to 200,000 clones, about 83% seen once. V gene TRBV5-4 combines with J gene TRBJ1-4, with 9 nucleotides matching TRBD1. The sequencing input was PBMCs. The sequence was obtained from a woman in her twenties or thirties in good health and CMV-seronegative. CDR3 sequence reads: CASTGGQGREKLFF. CDR3 DNA: TGTGCCAGCACCGGGGGACAGGGAAGGGAAAAACTGTTTTTT.